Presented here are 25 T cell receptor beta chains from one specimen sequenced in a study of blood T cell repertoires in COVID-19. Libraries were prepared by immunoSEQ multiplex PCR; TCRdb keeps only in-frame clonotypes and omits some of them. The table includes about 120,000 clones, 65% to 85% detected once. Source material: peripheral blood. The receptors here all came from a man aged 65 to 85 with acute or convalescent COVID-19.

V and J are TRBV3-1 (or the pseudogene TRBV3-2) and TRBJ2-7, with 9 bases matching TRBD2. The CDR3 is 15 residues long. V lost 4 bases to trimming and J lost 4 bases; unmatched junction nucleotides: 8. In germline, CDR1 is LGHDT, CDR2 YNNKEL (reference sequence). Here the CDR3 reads CASSRLRAGGYEQYF. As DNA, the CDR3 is TGTGCCAGCAGCCGCTTGCGAGCGGGGGGATACGAGCAGTACTTC.

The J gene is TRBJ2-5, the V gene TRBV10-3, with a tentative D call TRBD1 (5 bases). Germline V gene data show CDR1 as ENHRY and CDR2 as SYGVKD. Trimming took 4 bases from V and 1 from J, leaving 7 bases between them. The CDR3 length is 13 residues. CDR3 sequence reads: CAISGQPQETQYF. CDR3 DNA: TGTGCCATCAGTGGACAGCCCCAAGAGACCCAGTACTTC.

The CDR3 sequence is CASSATGGWSEAFF. The DNA of the CDR3 is TGTGCCAGCAGTGCGACAGGGGGTTGGTCTGAAGCTTTCTTT. The chain employs TRBV2 and TRBJ1-1, with 9 bases aligning to TRBD1. Trimming removed 4 bases from V and 6 bases from J; junction bases left unmatched: 6. Germline loops: CDR1 SNHLY, CDR2 FYNNEI. This CDR3 has 14 residues.

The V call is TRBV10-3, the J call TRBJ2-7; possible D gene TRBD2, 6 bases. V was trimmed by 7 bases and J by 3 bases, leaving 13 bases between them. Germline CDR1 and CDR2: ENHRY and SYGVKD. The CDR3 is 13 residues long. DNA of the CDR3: TGTGCCATCACCGGAGGGCGTAACTACGAGCAGTACTTC. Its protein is CAITGGRNYEQYF.

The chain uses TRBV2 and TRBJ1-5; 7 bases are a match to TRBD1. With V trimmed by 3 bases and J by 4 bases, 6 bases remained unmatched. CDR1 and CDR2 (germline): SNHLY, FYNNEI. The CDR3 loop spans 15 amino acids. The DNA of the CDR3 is TGTGCCAGCAGTGAGGGGACAGTGGCTAATCAGCCCCAGCATTTT. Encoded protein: CASSEGTVANQPQHF.

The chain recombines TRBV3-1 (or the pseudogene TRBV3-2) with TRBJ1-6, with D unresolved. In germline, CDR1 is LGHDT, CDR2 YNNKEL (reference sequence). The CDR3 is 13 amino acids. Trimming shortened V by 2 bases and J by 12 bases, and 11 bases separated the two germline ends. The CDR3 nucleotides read TGTGCCAGCAGCCAATTGGACTCTCTACCCCTCCACTTT. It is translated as CASSQLDSLPLHF.

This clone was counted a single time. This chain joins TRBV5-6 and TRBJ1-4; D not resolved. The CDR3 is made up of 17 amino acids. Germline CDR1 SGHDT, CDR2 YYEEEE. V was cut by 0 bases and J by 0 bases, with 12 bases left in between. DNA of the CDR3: TGTGCCAGCAGCTTGGGGGCAGCAGCCACAACTAATGAAAAACTGTTTTTT. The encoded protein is CASSLGAAATTNEKLFF.

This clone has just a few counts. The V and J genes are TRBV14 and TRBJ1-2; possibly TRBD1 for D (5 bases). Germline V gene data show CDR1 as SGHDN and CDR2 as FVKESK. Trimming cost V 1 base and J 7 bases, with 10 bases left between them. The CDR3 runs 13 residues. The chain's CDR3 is CASSQGVQAGYTF. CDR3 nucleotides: TGTGCCAGCAGCCAAGGGGTACAGGCTGGCTACACCTTC.

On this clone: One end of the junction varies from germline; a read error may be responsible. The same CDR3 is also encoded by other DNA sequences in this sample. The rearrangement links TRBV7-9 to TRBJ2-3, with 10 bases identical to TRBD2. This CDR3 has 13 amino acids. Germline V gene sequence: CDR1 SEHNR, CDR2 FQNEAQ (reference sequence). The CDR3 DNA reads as TGTGCCAGCAGCCTAGCGGGGGCCGATACGCAGTATTTT. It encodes CASSLAGADTQYF.

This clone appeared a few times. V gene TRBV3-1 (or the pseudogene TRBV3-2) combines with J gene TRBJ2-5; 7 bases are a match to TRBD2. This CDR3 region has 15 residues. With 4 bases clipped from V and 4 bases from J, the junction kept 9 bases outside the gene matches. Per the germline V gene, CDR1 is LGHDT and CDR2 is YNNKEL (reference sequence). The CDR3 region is CASSLTSGDGETQYF. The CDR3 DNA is TGTGCCAGCAGCCTCACGAGCGGGGATGGAGAGACCCAGTACTTC.

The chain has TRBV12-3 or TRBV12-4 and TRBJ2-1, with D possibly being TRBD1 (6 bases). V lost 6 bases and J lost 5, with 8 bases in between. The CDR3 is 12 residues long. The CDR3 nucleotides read TGTGCCAGCAGAAGGACAGACAATGAGCAGTTCTTC. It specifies CASRRTDNEQFF.

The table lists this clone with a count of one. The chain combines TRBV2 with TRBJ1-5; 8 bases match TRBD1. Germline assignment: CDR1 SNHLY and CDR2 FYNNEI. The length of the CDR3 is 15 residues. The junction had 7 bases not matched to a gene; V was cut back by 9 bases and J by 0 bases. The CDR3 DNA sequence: TGTGCCAGTAGGACAGGGACCTATAGCAATCAGCCCCAGCATTTT. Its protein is CASRTGTYSNQPQHF.

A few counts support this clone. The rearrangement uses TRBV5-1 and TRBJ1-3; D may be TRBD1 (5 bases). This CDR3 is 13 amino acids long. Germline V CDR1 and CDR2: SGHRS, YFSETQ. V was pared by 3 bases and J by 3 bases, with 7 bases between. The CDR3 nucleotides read TGCGCCAGCAGCTACGGGGGTGGAAACACCATATATTTT. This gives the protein CASSYGGGNTIYF.

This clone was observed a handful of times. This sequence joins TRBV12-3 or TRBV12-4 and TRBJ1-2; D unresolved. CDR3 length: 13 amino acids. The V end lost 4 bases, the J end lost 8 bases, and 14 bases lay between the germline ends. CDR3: CASSSLPARGYTF. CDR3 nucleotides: TGTGCCAGCAGTTCCCTCCCGGCGCGGGGCTACACCTTC.

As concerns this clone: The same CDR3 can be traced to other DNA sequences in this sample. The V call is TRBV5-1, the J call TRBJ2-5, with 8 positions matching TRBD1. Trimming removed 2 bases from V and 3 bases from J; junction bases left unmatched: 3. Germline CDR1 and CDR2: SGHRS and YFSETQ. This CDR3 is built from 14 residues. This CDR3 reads CASSLGQGKETQYF. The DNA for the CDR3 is TGCGCCAGCAGCTTAGGACAGGGAAAAGAGACCCAGTACTTC.

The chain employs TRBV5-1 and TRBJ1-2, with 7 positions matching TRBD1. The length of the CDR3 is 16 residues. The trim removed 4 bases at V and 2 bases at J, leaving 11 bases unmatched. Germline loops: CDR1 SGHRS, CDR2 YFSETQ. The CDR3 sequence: CASSRGPTGSNYGYTF. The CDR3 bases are TGCGCCAGCAGCCGAGGCCCGACAGGGTCGAACTATGGCTACACCTTC.

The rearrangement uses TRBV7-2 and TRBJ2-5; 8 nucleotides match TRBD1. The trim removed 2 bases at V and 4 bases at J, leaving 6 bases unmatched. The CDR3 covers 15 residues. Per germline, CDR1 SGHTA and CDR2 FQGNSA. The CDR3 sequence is CASSLMAGGRETQYF. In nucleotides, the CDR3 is TGTGCCAGCAGCTTAATGGCAGGGGGCAGAGAGACCCAGTACTTC. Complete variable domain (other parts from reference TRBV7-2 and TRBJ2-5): GAGVSQSPSNKVTEKGKDVELRCDPISGHTALYWYRQSLGQGLEFLIYFQGNSAPDKSGLPSDRFSAERTGGSVSTLTIQRTQQEDSAVYLCASSLMAGGRETQYFGPGTRLLVL.

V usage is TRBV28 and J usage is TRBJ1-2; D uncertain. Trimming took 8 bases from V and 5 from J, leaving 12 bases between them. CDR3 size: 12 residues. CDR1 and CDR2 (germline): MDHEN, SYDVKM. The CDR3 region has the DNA TGTGCCAGCGCGGCGGCTGTTTATGGCTACACCTTC. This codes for CASAAAVYGYTF.

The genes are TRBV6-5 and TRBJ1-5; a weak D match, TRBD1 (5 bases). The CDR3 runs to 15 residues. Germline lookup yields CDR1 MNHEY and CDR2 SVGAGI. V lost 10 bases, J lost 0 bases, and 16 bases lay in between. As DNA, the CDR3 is TGTGCCACCAAGACAGAGCCCTATAGCAATCAGCCCCAGCATTTT. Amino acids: CATKTEPYSNQPQHF.

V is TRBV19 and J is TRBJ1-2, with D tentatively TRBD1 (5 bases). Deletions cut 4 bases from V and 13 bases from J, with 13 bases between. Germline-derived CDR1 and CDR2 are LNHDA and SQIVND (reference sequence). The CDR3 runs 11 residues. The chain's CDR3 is CASSSRGSLTF. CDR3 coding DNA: TGTGCCAGTAGTAGTAGGGGCTCGCTCACCTTC.

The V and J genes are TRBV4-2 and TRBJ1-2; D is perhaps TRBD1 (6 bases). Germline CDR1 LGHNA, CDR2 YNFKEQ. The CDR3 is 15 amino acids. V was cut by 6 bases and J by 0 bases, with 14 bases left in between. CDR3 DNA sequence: TGTGCCAGCAGTGAACAGGGATTATCTAACTATGGCTACACCTTC. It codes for CASSEQGLSNYGYTF.

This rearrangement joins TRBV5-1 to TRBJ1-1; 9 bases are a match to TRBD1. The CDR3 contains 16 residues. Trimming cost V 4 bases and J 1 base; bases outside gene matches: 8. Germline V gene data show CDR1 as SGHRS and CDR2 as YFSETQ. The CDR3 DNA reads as TGCGCCAGCAGCCGACAGACAGGGGGTCGGAACACTGAAGCTTTCTTT. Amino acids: CASSRQTGGRNTEAFF.

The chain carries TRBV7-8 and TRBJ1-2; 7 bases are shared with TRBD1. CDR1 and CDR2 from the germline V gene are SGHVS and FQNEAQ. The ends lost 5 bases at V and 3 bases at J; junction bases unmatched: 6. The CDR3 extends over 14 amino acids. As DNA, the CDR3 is TGTGCCAGCAGCCTAGGGACAGACCACTATGGCTACACCTTC. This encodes CASSLGTDHYGYTF.

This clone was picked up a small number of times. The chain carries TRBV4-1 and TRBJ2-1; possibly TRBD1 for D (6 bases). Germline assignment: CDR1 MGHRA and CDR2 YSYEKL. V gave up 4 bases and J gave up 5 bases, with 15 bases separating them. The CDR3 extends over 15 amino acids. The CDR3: CASSLRQVLDNEQFF. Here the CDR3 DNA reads TGCGCCAGCAGCCTGCGACAGGTGTTAGACAATGAGCAGTTCTTC.

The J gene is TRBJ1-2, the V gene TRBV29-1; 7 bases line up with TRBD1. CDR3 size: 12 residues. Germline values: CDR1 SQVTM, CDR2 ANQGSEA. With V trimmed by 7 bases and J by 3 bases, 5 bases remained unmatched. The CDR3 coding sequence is TGCAGCGCCCTGACAGGGTACTATGGCTACACCTTC. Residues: CSALTGYYGYTF.